Listed below are T cell receptor beta chains from one sample, sequenced in a study of cytomegalovirus exposure and HLA in healthy donors. This table comes from immunoSEQ multiplex PCR, and its TCRdb copy is limited to in-frame clones, with some not included. The sample holds under 200,000 clones, approximately 87% seen once. The sequenced sample was PBMCs. These receptors originate from a woman in her 30s in good health and CMV-seronegative. The CDR3 runs from the conserved cysteine through the conserved F or W. The D gene is left open where the match is weak. Some rows have no size entry. The others give once, few or many, or a class for an expanded clone.

j_gene,v_gene,abundance,d_gene,len,CDR3aa,CDR3nt
TRBJ2-7,TRBV6-6,NA,NA,14,CASSAMFPFYEQYF,TGTGCCAGCAGTGCGATGTTCCCCTTCTACGAGCAGTACTTC
TRBJ2-4,TRBV5-4,NA,TRBD2,15,CASSSTRTSSNIQYF,TGTGCCAGCAGTTCCACACGGACTAGCTCAAACATTCAGTACTTC
TRBJ2-2,TRBV6-5,once,NA,11,CASSFSGELFF,TGTGCCAGCAGTTTTAGCGGGGAGCTGTTTTTT
TRBJ1-1,TRBV27,few,TRBD1,16,CASSRSAGTGRTEAFF,TGTGCCAGCAGTCGTTCGGCCGGGACAGGGAGGACTGAAGCTTTCTTT
TRBJ2-7,TRBV27,NA,TRBD1,13,CASSSNDRVEQYF,TGTGCCAGCAGTAGCAACGACAGGGTCGAGCAGTACTTC
TRBJ2-3,TRBV11-2,once,TRBD1,15,CASSLDFTGEDTQYF,TGTGCCAGCAGCTTAGATTTCACAGGGGAAGATACGCAGTATTTT
TRBJ2-7,TRBV28,NA,NA,13,CASSFGGSDEQYF,TGTGCCAGCAGTTTCGGGGGCTCCGACGAGCAGTACTTC
TRBJ1-1,TRBV10-3,NA,TRBD1,12,CAISEGTGGAFF,TGTGCCATCAGTGAGGGGACAGGAGGAGCTTTCTTT
TRBJ1-5,TRBV6-1,few,NA,13,CASMGRGYQPQHF,TGTGCCAGCATGGGGAGAGGGTATCAGCCCCAGCATTTT
TRBJ2-3,TRBV11-3,NA,TRBD2,14,CASSLGLAYDTQYF,TGTGCCAGCAGCTTAGGACTAGCGTACGATACGCAGTATTTT
TRBJ2-7,TRBV2,NA,NA,13,CASSEDTGYEQYF,TGTGCCAGCAGTGAGGATACAGGGTACGAGCAGTACTTC
TRBJ2-1,TRBV2,once,NA,13,CASGGLAYNEQFF,TGTGCCAGCGGTGGCCTGGCCTACAATGAGCAGTTCTTC
TRBJ1-2,TRBV29-1,NA,NA,11,CAEGGYYGYTF,TGCGCCGAGGGGGGCTACTATGGCTACACCTTC
TRBJ2-7,TRBV14,NA,TRBD2,15,CASRPTSGIPYEQYF,TGTGCCAGCAGACCAACTAGCGGGATCCCCTACGAGCAGTACTTC
TRBJ1-1,TRBV10-3,NA,NA,13,CARSTGMNTEAFF,TGTGCCAGAAGTACAGGAATGAACACTGAAGCTTTCTTT
TRBJ1-5,TRBV7-9,NA,NA,14,CASSLPGSNQPQHF,TGTGCCAGCAGCCTACCGGGGAGCAATCAGCCCCAGCATTTT
TRBJ2-1,TRBV5-5,NA,NA,15,CASSPLNIVYNEQFF,TGTGCCAGCAGCCCGTTAAATATCGTTTACAATGAGCAGTTCTTC
TRBJ2-1,TRBV28,NA,NA,12,CASSLPYNEQFF,TGTGCCAGCAGTTTGCCCTACAATGAGCAGTTCTTC
TRBJ1-1,TRBV9,once,NA,15,CASSGGDGGNTEAFF,TGTGCCAGCAGCGGAGGGGATGGTGGGAACACTGAAGCTTTCTTT
TRBJ1-2,TRBV6-6,NA,NA,15,CASSYPLAGDYGYTF,TGTGCCAGCAGTTACCCCCTGGCCGGGGACTATGGCTACACCTTC
TRBJ1-2,TRBV27,NA,NA,14,CASSLLPDIYGYTF,TGTGCCAGCAGTTTATTGCCGGACATCTATGGCTACACCTTC
TRBJ1-5,TRBV6-6,NA,TRBD1,15,CASSETGGLRQPQHF,TGTGCCAGCAGCGAGACAGGGGGCCTCAGGCAGCCCCAGCATTTT
TRBJ2-7,TRBV11-2,NA,TRBD2,15,CASSSRTSGSPEQYF,TGTGCCAGCAGCTCCCGGACTAGCGGGAGCCCCGAGCAGTACTTC
TRBJ2-4,TRBV29-1,NA,NA,12,CSVILAKNIQYF,TGCAGCGTTATCTTAGCCAAAAACATTCAGTACTTC
TRBJ2-1,TRBV9,NA,TRBD2,16,CASSAGLAEFVGEQFF,TGTGCCAGCAGCGCGGGACTAGCGGAGTTCGTAGGTGAGCAGTTCTTC
TRBJ1-3,TRBV5-5,NA,NA,13,CASSLGSGNTIYF,TGTGCCAGCAGTTTGGGGTCTGGAAACACCATATATTTT
TRBJ1-4,TRBV5-6,NA,TRBD1,15,CASSEDRGNNEKLFF,TGTGCCAGCAGCGAGGACAGGGGAAACAATGAAAAACTGTTTTTT
TRBJ1-2,TRBV7-8,NA,NA,16,CASSATEAPSFYGYTF,TGTGCCAGCAGCGCGACAGAAGCCCCATCTTTCTATGGCTACACCTTC
TRBJ1-1,TRBV15,few,TRBD1,15,CATSRNRDSRVEAFF,TGTGCCACCAGCAGGAACCGGGACAGTCGAGTTGAAGCTTTCTTT
TRBJ2-7,TRBV15,NA,NA,16,CATSRDKGATAYEQYF,TGTGCCACCAGCAGAGATAAAGGTGCTACCGCCTACGAGCAGTACTTC
TRBJ2-3,TRBV19,NA,NA,14,CASSILTGTDTQYF,TGTGCCAGTAGTATTCTGACGGGCACAGATACGCAGTATTTT
TRBJ2-7,TRBV7-2,NA,NA,15,CASSFTQGPSYEQYF,TGTGCCAGCAGCTTCACACAGGGCCCCTCCTACGAGCAGTACTTC
TRBJ2-1,TRBV18,NA,NA,13,CASSPKEDNEQFF,TGTGCCAGCTCACCAAAGGAGGACAATGAGCAGTTCTTC
TRBJ2-1,TRBV5-1,NA,TRBD2,16,CASSLTAGGHKNEQFF,TGCGCCAGCAGCTTGACGGCGGGGGGGCACAAAAATGAGCAGTTCTTC
TRBJ2-3,TRBV4-3,NA,TRBD2,16,CASSQVRSGAADTQYF,TGCGCCAGCAGCCAAGTCAGGAGCGGGGCTGCAGATACGCAGTATTTT
TRBJ2-7,TRBV7-2,NA,NA,12,CASSLVHYEQYF,TGTGCCAGCAGCTTAGTCCACTACGAGCAGTACTTC
TRBJ2-1,TRBV11-2,NA,TRBD2,16,CASSFPGTSGGNEQFF,TGTGCCAGCAGCTTTCCCGGGACTAGCGGGGGCAATGAGCAGTTCTTC